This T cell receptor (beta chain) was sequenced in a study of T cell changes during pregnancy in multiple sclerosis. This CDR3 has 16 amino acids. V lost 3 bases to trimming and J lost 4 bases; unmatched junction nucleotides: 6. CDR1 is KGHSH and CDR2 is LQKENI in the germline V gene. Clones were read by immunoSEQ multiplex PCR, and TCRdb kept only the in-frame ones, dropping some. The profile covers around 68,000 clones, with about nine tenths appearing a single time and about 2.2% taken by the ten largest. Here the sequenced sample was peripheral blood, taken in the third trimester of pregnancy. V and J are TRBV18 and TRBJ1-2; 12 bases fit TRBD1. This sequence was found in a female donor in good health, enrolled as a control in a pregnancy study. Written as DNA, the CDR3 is TGTGCCAGCTCACCTGGGACAGGGGGCCTAGGCTATGGCTACACCTTC. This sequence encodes CASSPGTGGLGYGYTF. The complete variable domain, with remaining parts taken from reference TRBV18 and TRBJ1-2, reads NAGVMQNPRHLVRRRGQEARLRCSPMKGHSHVYWYRQLPEEGLKFMVYLQKENIIDESGMPKERFSAEFPKEGPSILRIQQVVRGDSAAYFCASSPGTGGLGYGYTFGSGTRLTVV.